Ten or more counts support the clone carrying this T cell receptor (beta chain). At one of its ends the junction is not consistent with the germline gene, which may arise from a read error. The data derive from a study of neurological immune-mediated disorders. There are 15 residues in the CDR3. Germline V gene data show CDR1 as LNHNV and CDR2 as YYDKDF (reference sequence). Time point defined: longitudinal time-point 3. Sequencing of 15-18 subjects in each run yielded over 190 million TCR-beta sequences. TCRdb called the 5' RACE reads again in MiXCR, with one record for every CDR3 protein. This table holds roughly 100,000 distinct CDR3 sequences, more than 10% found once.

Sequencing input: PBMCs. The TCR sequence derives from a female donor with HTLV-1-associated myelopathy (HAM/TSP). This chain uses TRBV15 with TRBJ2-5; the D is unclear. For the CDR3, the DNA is TGTGCTACCAGCAGAGATCTACGGCGGCAAGAGACCCAGTACTTC. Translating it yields CATSRDLRRQETQYF.